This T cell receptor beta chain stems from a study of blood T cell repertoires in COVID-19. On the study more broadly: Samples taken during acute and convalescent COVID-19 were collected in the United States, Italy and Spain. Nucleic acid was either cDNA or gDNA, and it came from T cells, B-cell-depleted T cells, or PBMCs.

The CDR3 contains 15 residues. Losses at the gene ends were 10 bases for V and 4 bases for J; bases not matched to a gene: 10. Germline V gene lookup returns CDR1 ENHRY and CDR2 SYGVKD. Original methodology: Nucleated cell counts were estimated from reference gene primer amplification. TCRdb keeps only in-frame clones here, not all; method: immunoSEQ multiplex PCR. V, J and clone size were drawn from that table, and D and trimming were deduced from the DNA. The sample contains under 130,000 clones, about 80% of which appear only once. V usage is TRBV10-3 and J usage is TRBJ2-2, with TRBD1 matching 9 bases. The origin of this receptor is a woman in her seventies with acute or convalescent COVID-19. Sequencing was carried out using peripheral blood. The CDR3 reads CASTRTGGLTGELFF. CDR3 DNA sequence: TGTGCCAGCACCCGCACAGGGGGCCTCACCGGGGAGCTGTTTTTT.